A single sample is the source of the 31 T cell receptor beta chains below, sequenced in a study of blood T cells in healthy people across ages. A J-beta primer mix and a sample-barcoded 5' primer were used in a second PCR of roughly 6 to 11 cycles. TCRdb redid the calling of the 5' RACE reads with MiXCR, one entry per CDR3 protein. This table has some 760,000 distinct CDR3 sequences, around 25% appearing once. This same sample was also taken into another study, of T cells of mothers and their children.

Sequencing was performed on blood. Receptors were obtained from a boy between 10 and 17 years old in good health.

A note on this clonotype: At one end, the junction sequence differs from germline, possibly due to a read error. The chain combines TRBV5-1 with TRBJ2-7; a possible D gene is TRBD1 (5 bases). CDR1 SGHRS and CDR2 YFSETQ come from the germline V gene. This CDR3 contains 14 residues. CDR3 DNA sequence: TGCGTCAGCAGGTCTCAGGGAAGCTCCTACGAGCGGTACTTC. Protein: CVSRSQGSSYERYF.

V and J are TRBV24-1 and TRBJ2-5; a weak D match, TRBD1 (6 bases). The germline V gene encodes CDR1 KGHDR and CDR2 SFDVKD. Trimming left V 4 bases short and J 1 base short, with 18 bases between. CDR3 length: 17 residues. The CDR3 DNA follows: TGTGCCACCAGTGACCCCAGGGGATATCTGGGCCAAGAGACCCAGTACTTC. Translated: CATSDPRGYLGQETQYF.

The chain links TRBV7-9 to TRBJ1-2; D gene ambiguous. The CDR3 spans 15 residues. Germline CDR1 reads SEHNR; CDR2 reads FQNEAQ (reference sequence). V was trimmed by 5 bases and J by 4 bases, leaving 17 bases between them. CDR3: CASSSGDGDTYGYTF. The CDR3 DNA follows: TGTGCCAGCAGCAGCGGGGATGGAGACACCTATGGCTACACCTTC.

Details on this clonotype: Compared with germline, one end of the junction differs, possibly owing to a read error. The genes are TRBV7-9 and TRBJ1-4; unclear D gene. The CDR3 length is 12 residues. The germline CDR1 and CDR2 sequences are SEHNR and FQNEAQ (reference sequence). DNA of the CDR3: TGTGCCAGCAGCTCCTCTTCGACGGGTATGATTTTT. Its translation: CASSSSSTGMIF.

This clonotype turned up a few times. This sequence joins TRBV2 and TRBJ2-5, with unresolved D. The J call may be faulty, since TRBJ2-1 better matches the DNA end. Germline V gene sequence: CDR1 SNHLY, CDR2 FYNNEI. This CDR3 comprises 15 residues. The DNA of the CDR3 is TGTGCCAGCAGTCGGAGTTCCTCCCGAAATAATGAGCAGTTCTTC. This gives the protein CASSRSSSRNNEQFF.

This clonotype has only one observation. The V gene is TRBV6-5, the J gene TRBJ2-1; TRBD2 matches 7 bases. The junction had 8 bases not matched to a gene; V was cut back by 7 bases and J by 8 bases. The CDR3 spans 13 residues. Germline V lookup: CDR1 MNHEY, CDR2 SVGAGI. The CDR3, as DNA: TGTGCCAGCACCCTGGGAGGGAACCATGAGCAGTTCTTC. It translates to CASTLGGNHEQFF.

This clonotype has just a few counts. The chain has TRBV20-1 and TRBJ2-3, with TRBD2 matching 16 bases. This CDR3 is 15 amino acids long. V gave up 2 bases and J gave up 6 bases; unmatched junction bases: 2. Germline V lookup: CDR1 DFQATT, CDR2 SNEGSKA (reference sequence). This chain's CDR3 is CSARSGLAGGDTQYF. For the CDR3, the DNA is TGCAGTGCTAGATCGGGACTAGCGGGAGGGGATACGCAGTATTTT.

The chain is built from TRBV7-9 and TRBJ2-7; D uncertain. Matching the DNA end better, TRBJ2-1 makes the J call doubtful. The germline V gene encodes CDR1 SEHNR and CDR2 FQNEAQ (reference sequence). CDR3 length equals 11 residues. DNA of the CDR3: TGTGCCAGCAGCTTAGAAACCGAGCAGTTCTTC. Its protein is CASSLETEQFF.

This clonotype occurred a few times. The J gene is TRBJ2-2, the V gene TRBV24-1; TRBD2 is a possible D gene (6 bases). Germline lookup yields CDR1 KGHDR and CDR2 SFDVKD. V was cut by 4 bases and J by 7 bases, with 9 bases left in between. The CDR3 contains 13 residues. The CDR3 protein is CATSEREDGELFF. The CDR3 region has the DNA TGTGCCACCAGTGAGAGGGAGGACGGGGAGCTGTTTTTT.

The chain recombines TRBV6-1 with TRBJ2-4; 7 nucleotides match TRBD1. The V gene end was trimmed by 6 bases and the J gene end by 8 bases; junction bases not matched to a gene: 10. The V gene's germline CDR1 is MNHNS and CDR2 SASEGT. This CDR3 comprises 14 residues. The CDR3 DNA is TGTGCCAGCAGCCTCAGTGGGGACAGAGACATTCAGTACTTC. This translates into CASSLSGDRDIQYF.

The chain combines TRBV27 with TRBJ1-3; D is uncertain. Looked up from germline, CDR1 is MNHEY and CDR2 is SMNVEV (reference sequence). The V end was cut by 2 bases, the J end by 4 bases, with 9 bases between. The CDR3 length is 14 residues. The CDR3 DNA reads TGTGCCAGCAGTTTAATCCCTCCAGGAAACACCATATATTTT. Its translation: CASSLIPPGNTIYF.

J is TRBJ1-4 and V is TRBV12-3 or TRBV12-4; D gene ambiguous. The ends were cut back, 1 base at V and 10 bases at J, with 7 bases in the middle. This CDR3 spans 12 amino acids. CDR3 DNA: TGTGCCAGCAGTTTAGGAAGGTCAAAACTGTTTTTT. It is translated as CASSLGRSKLFF.

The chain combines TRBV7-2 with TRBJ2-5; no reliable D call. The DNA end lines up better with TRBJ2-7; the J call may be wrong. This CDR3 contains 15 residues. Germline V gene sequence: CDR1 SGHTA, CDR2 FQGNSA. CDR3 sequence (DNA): TGTGCCAGCAGCCAGCGTAGTCCAAAAAACTACGAGCAGTACTTC. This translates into CASSQRSPKNYEQYF.

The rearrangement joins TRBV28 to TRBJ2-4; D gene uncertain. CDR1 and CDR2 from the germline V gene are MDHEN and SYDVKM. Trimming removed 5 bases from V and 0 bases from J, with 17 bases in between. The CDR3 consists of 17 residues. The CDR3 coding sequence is TGTGCCAGCAGTGCCCCATGGGCAGACCCAGCCAAAAACATTCAGTACTTC. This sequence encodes CASSAPWADPAKNIQYF.

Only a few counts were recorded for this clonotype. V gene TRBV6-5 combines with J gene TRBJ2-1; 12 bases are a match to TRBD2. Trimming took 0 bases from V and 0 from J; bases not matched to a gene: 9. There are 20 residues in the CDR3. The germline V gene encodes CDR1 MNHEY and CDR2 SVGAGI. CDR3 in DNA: TGTGCCAGCAGTTACTCTACCGCTAGCGGGGGGGCGAGCTCCTACAATGAGCAGTTCTTC. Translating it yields CASSYSTASGGASSYNEQFF.

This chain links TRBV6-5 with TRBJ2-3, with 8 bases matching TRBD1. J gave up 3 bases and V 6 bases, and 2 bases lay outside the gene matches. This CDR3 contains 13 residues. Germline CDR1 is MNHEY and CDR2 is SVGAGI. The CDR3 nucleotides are TGTGCCAGCAGGGACAGGGTAACAGATACGCAGTATTTT. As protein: CASRDRVTDTQYF.

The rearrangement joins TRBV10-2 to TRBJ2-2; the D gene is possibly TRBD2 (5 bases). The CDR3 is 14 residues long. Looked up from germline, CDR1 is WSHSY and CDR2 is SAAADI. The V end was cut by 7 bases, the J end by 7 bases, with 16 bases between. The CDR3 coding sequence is TGCGCCAGCACCTTGATCGACGGGAACGGGGAGCTGTTTTTT. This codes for CASTLIDGNGELFF.

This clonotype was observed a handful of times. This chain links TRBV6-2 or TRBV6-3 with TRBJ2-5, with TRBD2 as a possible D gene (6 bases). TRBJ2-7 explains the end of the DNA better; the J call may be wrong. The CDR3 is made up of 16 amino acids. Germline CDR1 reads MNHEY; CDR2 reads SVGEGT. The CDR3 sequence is CASSYPGDFYSYEQYF. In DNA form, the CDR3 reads TGTGCCAGCAGTTACCCGGGGGACTTCTATTCCTACGAGCAGTACTTC.

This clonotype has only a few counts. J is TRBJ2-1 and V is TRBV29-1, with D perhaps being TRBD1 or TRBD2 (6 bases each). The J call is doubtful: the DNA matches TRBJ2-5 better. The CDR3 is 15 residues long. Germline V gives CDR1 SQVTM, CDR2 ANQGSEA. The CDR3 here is CSVEDLRGPQGTQYF. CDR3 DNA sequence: TGCAGCGTTGAAGATCTTCGGGGGCCTCAGGGGACCCAGTACTTC.

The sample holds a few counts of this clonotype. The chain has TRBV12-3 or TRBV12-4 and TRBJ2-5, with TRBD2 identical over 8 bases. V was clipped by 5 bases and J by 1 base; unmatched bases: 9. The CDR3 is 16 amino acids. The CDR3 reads CASSPTSGNFQETQYF. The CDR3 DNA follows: TGTGCCAGCAGTCCCACTAGCGGAAACTTCCAAGAGACCCAGTACTTC.

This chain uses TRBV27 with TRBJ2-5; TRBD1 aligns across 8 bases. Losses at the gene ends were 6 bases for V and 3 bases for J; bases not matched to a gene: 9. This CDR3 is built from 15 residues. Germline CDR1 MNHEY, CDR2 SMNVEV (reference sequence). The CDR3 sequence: CASSPWTGTEETQYF. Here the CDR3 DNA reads TGTGCCAGCAGCCCCTGGACAGGGACCGAAGAGACCCAGTACTTC.

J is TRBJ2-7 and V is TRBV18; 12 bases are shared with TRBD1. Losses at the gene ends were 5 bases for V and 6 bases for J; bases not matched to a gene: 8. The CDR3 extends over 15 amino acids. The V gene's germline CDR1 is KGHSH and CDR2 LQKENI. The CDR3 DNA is TGTGCCAGCTCAACCCACGGGACAGGGGGCATCGAGCAGTACTTC. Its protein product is CASSTHGTGGIEQYF.

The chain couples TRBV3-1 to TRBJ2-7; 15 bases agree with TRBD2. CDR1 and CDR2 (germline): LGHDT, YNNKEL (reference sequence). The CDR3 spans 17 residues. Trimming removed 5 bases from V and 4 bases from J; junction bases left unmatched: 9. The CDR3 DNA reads TGTGCCAGCAGCTACGGACTAGCGGGAGGGCCTGGGTACGAGCAGTACTTC. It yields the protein CASSYGLAGGPGYEQYF.

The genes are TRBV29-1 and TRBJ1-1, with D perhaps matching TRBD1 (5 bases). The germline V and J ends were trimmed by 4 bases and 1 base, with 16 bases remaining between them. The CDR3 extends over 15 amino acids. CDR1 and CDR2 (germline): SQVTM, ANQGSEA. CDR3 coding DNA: TGCAGCGTTGGGGGGTGGGGGACGGCGAACACTGAAGCTTTCTTT. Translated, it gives CSVGGWGTANTEAFF. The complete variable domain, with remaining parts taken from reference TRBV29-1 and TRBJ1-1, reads SAVISQKPSRDICQRGTSLTIQCQVDSQVTMMFWYRQQPGQSLTLIATANQGSEATYESGFVIDKFPISRPNLTFSTLTVSNMSPEDSSIYLCSVGGWGTANTEAFFGQGTRLTVV.

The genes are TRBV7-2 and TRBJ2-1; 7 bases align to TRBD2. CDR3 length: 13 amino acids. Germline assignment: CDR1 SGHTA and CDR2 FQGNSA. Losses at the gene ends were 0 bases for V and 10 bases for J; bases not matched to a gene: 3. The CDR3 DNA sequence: TGTGCCAGCAGCTTAGCGGGACTACTAGAGCAGTTCTTC. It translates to CASSLAGLLEQFF.

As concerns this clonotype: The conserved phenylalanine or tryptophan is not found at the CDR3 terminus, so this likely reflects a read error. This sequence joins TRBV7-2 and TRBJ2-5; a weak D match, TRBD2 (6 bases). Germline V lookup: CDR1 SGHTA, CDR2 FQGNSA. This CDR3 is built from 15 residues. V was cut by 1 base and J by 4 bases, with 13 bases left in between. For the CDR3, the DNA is TGTGCCAGCAGCTTAGTGGCAGGGAGGACAGAGACCCAGTACCTC. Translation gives CASSLVAGRTETQYL.

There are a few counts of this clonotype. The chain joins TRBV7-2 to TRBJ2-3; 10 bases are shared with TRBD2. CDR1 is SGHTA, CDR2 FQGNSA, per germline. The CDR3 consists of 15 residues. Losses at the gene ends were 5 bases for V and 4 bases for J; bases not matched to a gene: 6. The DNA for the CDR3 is TGTGCCAGCAGCCCCAGCGGGAGGGCCGCAGATACGCAGTATTTT. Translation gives CASSPSGRAADTQYF.

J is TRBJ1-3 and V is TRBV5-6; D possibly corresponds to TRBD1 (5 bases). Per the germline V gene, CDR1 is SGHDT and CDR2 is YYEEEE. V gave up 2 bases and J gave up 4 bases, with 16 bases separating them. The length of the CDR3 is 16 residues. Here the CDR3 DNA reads TGTGCCAGCAGCTTCAGGGTTGGCCTCACCGGAAACACCATATATTTT. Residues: CASSFRVGLTGNTIYF.

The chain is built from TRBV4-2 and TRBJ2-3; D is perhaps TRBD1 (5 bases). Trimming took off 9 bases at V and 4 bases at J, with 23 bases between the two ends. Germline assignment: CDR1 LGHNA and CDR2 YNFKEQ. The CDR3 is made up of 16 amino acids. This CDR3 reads CASNLRAGIRADTQYF. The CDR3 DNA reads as TGTGCCAGTAACCTCCGGGCAGGGATTAGAGCAGATACGCAGTATTTT.

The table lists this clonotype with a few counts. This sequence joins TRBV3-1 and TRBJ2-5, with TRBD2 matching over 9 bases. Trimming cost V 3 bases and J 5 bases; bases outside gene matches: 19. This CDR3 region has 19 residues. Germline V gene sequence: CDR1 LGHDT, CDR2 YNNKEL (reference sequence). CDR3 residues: CASSHAHESSGGMGETQYF. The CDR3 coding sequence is TGTGCCAGCAGCCACGCCCATGAATCCAGCGGGGGGATGGGGGAGACCCAGTACTTC.

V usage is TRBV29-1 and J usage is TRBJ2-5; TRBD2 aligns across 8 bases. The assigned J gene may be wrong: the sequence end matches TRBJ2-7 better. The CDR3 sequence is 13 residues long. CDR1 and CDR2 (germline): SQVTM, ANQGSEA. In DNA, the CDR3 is TGCAGCGCTACCACTAGCGGTGCCTACGAGCAGTACTTC. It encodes CSATTSGAYEQYF.